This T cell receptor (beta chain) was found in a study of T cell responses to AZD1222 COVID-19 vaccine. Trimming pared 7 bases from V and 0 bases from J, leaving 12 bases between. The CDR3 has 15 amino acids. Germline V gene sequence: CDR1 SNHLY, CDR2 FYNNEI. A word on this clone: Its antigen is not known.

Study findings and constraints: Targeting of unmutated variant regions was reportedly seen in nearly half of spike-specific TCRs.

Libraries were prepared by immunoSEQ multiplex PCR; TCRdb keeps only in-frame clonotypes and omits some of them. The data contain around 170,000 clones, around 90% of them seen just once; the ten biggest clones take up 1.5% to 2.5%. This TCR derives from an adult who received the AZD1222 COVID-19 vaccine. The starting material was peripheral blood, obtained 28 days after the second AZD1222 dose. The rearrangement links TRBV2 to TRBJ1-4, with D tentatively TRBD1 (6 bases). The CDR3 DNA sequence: TGTGCCAGCAACAGGGACGGGTCAACTAATGAAAAACTGTTTTTT. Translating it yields CASNRDGSTNEKLFF.